These 30 T cell receptor beta chains were all obtained from the same sample, sequenced in a study of chemoradiotherapy in HPV16-positive cancers. Sequenced by immunoSEQ multiplex PCR; TCRdb stores in-frame clones only, minus some. Of 25,000 to 40,000 clones listed, 80% to 90% were seen once; the top ten hold about 3%. Sequencing was performed on blood, taken from a patient who underwent chemoradiotherapy. Receptors originate from a human donor with HPV-associated anogenital cancer.

This clone has a handful of counts. The V call is TRBV30, the J call TRBJ1-5; the D gene is possibly TRBD1 (5 bases). The CDR3 loop spans 13 amino acids. The V gene's germline CDR1 is GTSNPN and CDR2 SVGIG (reference sequence). V was clipped by 5 bases and J by 1 base, with 9 bases between them. The CDR3 region has the DNA TGTGCCTGGGGGAGGGACAGCAATCAGCCCCAGCATTTT. This codes for CAWGRDSNQPQHF. The entire variable domain, with the rest obtained from reference TRBV30 and TRBJ1-5, is as follows: SQTIHQWPATLVQPVGSPLSLECTVEGTSNPNLYWYRQAAGRGLQLLFYSVGIGQISSEVPQNLSASRPQDRQFILSSKKLLLSDSGFYLCAWGRDSNQPQHFGDGTRLSIL.

The rearrangement uses TRBV19 and TRBJ2-3; D possibly corresponds to TRBD1 (6 bases). Germline assignment: CDR1 LNHDA and CDR2 SQIVND (reference sequence). Trimming stripped 6 bases from V and 3 bases from J, with 19 bases between. The length of the CDR3 is 16 residues. The CDR3 nucleotides are TGTGCCAGTAGCCAGAGGGGGTTCCAACTAACAGATACGCAGTATTTT. This codes for CASSQRGFQLTDTQYF.

The chain recombines TRBV10-3 with TRBJ1-1, with D possibly matching TRBD1 (6 bases). Per germline, CDR1 ENHRY and CDR2 SYGVKD. This CDR3 has 13 residues. V was pared by 2 bases and J by 7 bases, with 11 bases between. The CDR3 DNA is TGTGCCATCAGTGAGAACAGGGAGGGTGAAGCTTTCTTT. This gives the protein CAISENREGEAFF.

This chain joins TRBV5-1 and TRBJ2-5, with 8 bases identical to TRBD1. CDR1 and CDR2 from the germline V gene are SGHRS and YFSETQ. This CDR3 is 16 amino acids long. With 4 bases clipped from V and 1 base from J, the junction kept 9 bases outside the gene matches. CDR3 in DNA: TGCGCCAGCAGCCAGGGCGACAGGGGTTCCCAAGAGACCCAGTACTTC. This codes for CASSQGDRGSQETQYF.

The V and J genes are TRBV5-4 and TRBJ2-1; 7 bases are a match to TRBD2. The ends lost 4 bases at V and 5 bases at J; junction bases unmatched: 3. The CDR3 runs 13 residues. Germline lookup yields CDR1 SGHNT and CDR2 YYREEE (reference sequence). The CDR3 loop reads CASSVGTNNEQFF. CDR3 DNA sequence: TGTGCCAGCAGCGTCGGGACTAACAATGAGCAGTTCTTC.

This chain uses TRBV4-3 with TRBJ1-4, with no clear D. The germline V gene has CDR1 LGHNA and CDR2 YSLEER. The CDR3 runs 15 residues. V was cut by 4 bases and J by 7 bases, with 16 bases left in between. CDR3: CASSPRPGIGEKLFF. CDR3 in DNA: TGCGCCAGCAGCCCGCGGCCGGGGATAGGTGAAAAACTGTTTTTT.

This clone was detected once. The chain recombines TRBV19 with TRBJ2-3; 11 nucleotides line up with TRBD2. This CDR3 comprises 15 residues. Trimming at V came to 7 bases and at J to 4 bases, leaving 7 bases not matched to a gene. Germline lookup yields CDR1 LNHDA and CDR2 SQIVND (reference sequence). The CDR3 spells CASKGLAGGPDTQYF. The CDR3 DNA is TGTGCCAGTAAAGGGCTAGCGGGGGGCCCAGATACGCAGTATTTT.

The chain recombines TRBV30 with TRBJ1-4; D might be TRBD1 (6 bases). V lost 1 base, J lost 7 bases, and 16 bases lay in between. Looked up from germline, CDR1 is GTSNPN and CDR2 is SVGIG (reference sequence). CDR3 length: 15 residues. DNA of the CDR3: TGTGCCTGGAGTGGAAAGACAGGAATCATTGAAAAACTGTTTTTT. Its protein is CAWSGKTGIIEKLFF. The whole variable domain, filled in from reference TRBV30 and TRBJ1-4, reads SQTIHQWPATLVQPVGSPLSLECTVEGTSNPNLYWYRQAAGRGLQLLFYSVGIGQISSEVPQNLSASRPQDRQFILSSKKLLLSDSGFYLCAWSGKTGIIEKLFFGSGTQLSVL.

This chain joins TRBV5-4 and TRBJ1-5, with 8 nucleotides matching TRBD1. The CDR3 runs 15 residues. J was trimmed by 4 bases and V by 4 bases; bases with no gene match: 7. Germline CDR1 reads SGHNT; CDR2 reads YYREEE (reference sequence). This chain's CDR3 is CASSRDRGRNQPQHF. The DNA of the CDR3 is TGTGCCAGCAGCCGTGACAGGGGACGGAATCAGCCCCAGCATTTT.

Details on this clone: The junction departs from germline at one end; a sequencing error may be responsible. The chain has TRBV7-9 and TRBJ1-1; D gene ambiguous. CDR1 is SEHNR, CDR2 FQNEAQ, per germline (reference sequence). The CDR3 spans 10 residues. The CDR3 region has the DNA TGTGCCAGCAGCCCTACAACGACGGGCTTT. It encodes CASSPTTTGF.

This chain links TRBV12-5 with TRBJ1-1, with 10 bases aligning to TRBD1. Per germline, CDR1 LGHNT and CDR2 FRNRAP. This CDR3 region has 14 residues. Trimming at V came to 6 bases and at J to 10 bases, leaving 11 bases not matched to a gene. The CDR3 bases are TGTGCTAGTGGACGAGACAGGGGGCAGGAGGGAGCTTTCTTT. It translates to CASGRDRGQEGAFF.

The chain links TRBV9 to TRBJ1-1, with 9 nucleotides matching TRBD1. The germline gives CDR1 SGDLS, CDR2 YYNGEE. The V segment lost 0 bases and the J segment 4 bases; nucleotides outside the gene matches: 1. The CDR3 consists of 14 residues. The CDR3 spells CASSVATGGTEAFF. The CDR3 DNA is TGTGCCAGCAGCGTAGCGACAGGGGGCACTGAAGCTTTCTTT.

The V and J genes are TRBV27 and TRBJ2-2; 7 bases line up with TRBD1. CDR1 is MNHEY and CDR2 is SMNVEV in the germline V gene (reference sequence). CDR3 length: 13 residues. With 10 bases clipped from V and 4 bases from J, the junction kept 6 bases outside the gene matches. The CDR3 DNA follows: TGTGCCACCCGGGACAGACCCACCGGGGAGCTGTTTTTT. Translation gives CATRDRPTGELFF.

The chain combines TRBV11-2 with TRBJ2-3, with a tentative D call TRBD1 (6 bases). The germline CDR1 and CDR2 sequences are SGHAT and FQNNGV. Trimming removed 5 bases from V and 3 bases from J, with 12 bases in between. The CDR3 extends over 14 amino acids. The CDR3 DNA reads as TGTGCCAGCAGCCCCCAGGGGAAAACAGATACGCAGTATTTT. Translating gives CASSPQGKTDTQYF.

Only one count was recorded for this clone. J is TRBJ2-5 and V is TRBV7-2; tentative D call: TRBD1 (6 bases). This CDR3 contains 14 residues. Germline V gives CDR1 SGHTA, CDR2 FQGNSA. Trimming took off 5 bases at V and 3 bases at J, with 13 bases between the two ends. The CDR3 protein is CASSLRTVEETQYF. DNA for the CDR3: TGTGCCAGCAGCCTGCGGACAGTGGAAGAGACCCAGTACTTC.

This chain joins TRBV28 and TRBJ2-1; 8 bases line up with TRBD2. Trimming cost V 6 bases and J 2 bases; bases outside gene matches: 18. The CDR3 sequence is 19 residues long. The germline gives CDR1 MDHEN, CDR2 SYDVKM. CDR3 sequence (DNA): TGTGCCAGCAGGGGAGGGTTAGCGGGGACTCTTAGCCCCTACAATGAGCAGTTCTTC. This encodes CASRGGLAGTLSPYNEQFF.

The rearrangement links TRBV27 to TRBJ1-5; TRBD1 matches at 12 bases. After removal of 4 bases from V and 1 base from J, the junction contained 5 bases not matched to a gene. The CDR3 is 17 residues long. Germline V CDR1 and CDR2: MNHEY, SMNVEV (reference sequence). The CDR3, as DNA: TGTGCCAGCAGTTCTTCCGGGACAGGGGGCAGCAATCAGCCCCAGCATTTT. Its translation: CASSSSGTGGSNQPQHF.

This clone was detected only once. The chain links TRBV10-3 to TRBJ2-2; D unclear. The V and J ends lost 5 bases and 0 bases respectively, with 10 bases between them. This CDR3 region has 15 residues. Germline assignment: CDR1 ENHRY and CDR2 SYGVKD. The CDR3 DNA sequence: TGTGCCATCAGTCCGGAGATCACGAACACCGGGGAGCTGTTTTTT. Protein product: CAISPEITNTGELFF.

The chain couples TRBV10-3 to TRBJ1-3, with D hard to call. The V gene lost 4 bases and the J gene lost 8 bases, with 9 bases spanning the gap. The CDR3 totals 12 residues. From germline, CDR1 is ENHRY and CDR2 SYGVKD. Here the CDR3 DNA reads TGTGCCATCAGTGGAATGATAGACACCATATATTTT. This gives the protein CAISGMIDTIYF.

This clone was seen a handful of times. The chain combines TRBV5-4 with TRBJ2-5; D uncertain. Trimming removed 0 bases at V and 4 bases at J, with 7 bases between. CDR1 SGHNT and CDR2 YYREEE come from the germline V gene (reference sequence). The CDR3 runs to 13 residues. The CDR3 loop is CASSLDPGETQYF. The CDR3 region has the DNA TGTGCCAGCAGCTTGGATCCGGGAGAGACCCAGTACTTC.

The V gene is TRBV29-1, the J gene TRBJ2-4, with D perhaps matching TRBD1 or TRBD2 (5 bases each). The CDR3 length is 14 residues. V lost 1 base and J lost 3, with 10 bases in between. The germline V gene has CDR1 SQVTM and CDR2 ANQGSEA. This CDR3 is CSVEARGSKNIQYF. The CDR3 DNA reads as TGCAGCGTTGAAGCTCGGGGCAGCAAAAACATTCAGTACTTC.

The chain carries TRBV9 and TRBJ1-2; 7 nucleotides align to TRBD1. This CDR3 contains 14 residues. Germline V gene data show CDR1 as SGDLS and CDR2 as YYNGEE. Trimming removed 5 bases from V and 5 bases from J; junction bases left unmatched: 9. CDR3 region: CASSPQGGGYGYTF. The CDR3 bases are TGTGCCAGCAGTCCCCAGGGGGGTGGTTATGGCTACACCTTC.

The gene calls are TRBV6-5 and TRBJ2-1; D is tentatively TRBD1 or TRBD2 (6 bases each). Trimming left V 5 bases short and J 9 bases short, with 11 bases between. Looked up from germline, CDR1 is MNHEY and CDR2 is SVGAGI. The CDR3 covers 12 residues. CDR3 region: CASSLRGGEQFF. CDR3 nucleotide sequence: TGTGCCAGCAGTCTCAGGGGAGGTGAGCAGTTCTTC.

This rearrangement joins TRBV19 to TRBJ1-4, with D perhaps TRBD1 (6 bases). The length of the CDR3 is 14 residues. Germline values: CDR1 LNHDA, CDR2 SQIVND (reference sequence). V dropped 7 bases and J dropped 7 bases, with 16 bases sitting between them. The CDR3 nucleotides read TGTGCCAGTACCGGGACACTTGAGGGTGAAAAACTGTTTTTT. It specifies CASTGTLEGEKLFF.

V usage is TRBV7-8 and J usage is TRBJ1-1, with D uncertain. This CDR3 has 14 amino acids. The V gene lost 1 base and the J gene lost 1 base, with 7 bases spanning the gap. The V gene's germline CDR1 is SGHVS and CDR2 FQNEAQ. DNA of the CDR3: TGTGCCAGCAGCTTAGGTGGTGGGAACACTGAAGCTTTCTTT. It encodes CASSLGGGNTEAFF.

This clone came up once. The CDR3 is CASRSNEKLFF. The DNA for the CDR3 is TGTGCCAGCAGAAGCAATGAAAAACTGTTTTTT. The J gene is TRBJ1-4, the V gene TRBV6-5; D uncertain. The CDR3 covers 11 residues. Germline assignment: CDR1 MNHEY and CDR2 SVGAGI. Trimming pared 6 bases from V and 5 bases from J, leaving 4 bases between.

The gene calls are TRBV4-2 and TRBJ2-3; 9 nucleotides agree with TRBD2. This CDR3 has 17 amino acids. The V gene end was trimmed by 0 bases and the J gene end by 2 bases; junction bases not matched to a gene: 6. Germline CDR1 is LGHNA and CDR2 is YNFKEQ. The CDR3 DNA reads TGTGCCAGCAGCCAAGATTTTAGCGGGGGCCCCACAGATACGCAGTATTTT. This encodes CASSQDFSGGPTDTQYF.

The CDR3: CASRTGFREKLFF. Here the CDR3 DNA reads TGTGCCAGCAGAACAGGGTTCAGGGAAAAACTGTTTTTT. The chain employs TRBV6-5 and TRBJ1-4; the D gene is possibly TRBD1 (6 bases). CDR1 MNHEY and CDR2 SVGAGI come from the germline V gene. Trimming removed 6 bases at V and 8 bases at J, with 13 bases between. The length of the CDR3 is 13 residues.

The gene calls are TRBV5-4 and TRBJ1-2; the D gene is possibly TRBD1 (5 bases). Trimming left V 0 bases short and J 5 bases short, with 11 bases between. The length of the CDR3 is 14 residues. Per germline, CDR1 SGHNT and CDR2 YYREEE (reference sequence). In DNA form, the CDR3 reads TGTGCCAGCAGCTTGGTCCAGGAGGGGTATGGCTACACCTTC. This gives the protein CASSLVQEGYGYTF.

This clone was seen just once. The V and J genes are TRBV7-2 and TRBJ2-7; either TRBD1 or TRBD2 may supply D (5 bases each). CDR1 and CDR2 from the germline V gene are SGHTA and FQGNSA. The CDR3 consists of 16 residues. Deletions cut 1 base from V and 6 bases from J, with 19 bases between. CDR3 DNA: TGTGCCAGCAGCTTAGAGGGCCCAAGGGGAGTTGTCGAGCAGTACTTC. It is translated as CASSLEGPRGVVEQYF.